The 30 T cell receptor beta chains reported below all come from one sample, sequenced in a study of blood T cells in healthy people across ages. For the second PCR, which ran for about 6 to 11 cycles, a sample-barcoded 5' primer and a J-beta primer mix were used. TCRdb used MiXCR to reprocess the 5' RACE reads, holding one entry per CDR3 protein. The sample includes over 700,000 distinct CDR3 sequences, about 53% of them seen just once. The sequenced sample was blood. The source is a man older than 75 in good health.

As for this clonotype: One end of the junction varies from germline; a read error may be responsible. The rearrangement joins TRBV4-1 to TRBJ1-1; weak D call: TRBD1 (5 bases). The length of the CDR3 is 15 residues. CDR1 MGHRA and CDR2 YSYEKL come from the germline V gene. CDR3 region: CASSLAGGVNTEVFF. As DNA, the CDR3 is TGCGCCAGCAGCCTGGCGGGGGGAGTGAACACTGAAGTTTTCTTT.

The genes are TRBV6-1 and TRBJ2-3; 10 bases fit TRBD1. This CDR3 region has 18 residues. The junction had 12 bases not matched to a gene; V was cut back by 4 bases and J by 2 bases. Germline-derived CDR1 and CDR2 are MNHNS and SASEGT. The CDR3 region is CASSGKGGQGVFTDTQYF. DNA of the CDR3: TGTGCCAGCAGTGGAAAAGGCGGACAGGGGGTTTTCACAGATACGCAGTATTTT.

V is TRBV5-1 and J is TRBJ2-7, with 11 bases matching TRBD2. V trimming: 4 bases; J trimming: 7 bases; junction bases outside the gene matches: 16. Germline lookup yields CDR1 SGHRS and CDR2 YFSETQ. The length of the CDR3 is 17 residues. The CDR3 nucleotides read TGCGCCAGCAGCCCGCCTTACCCGGGACTAGCGGACAATGAGCAGTACTTC. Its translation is CASSPPYPGLADNEQYF.

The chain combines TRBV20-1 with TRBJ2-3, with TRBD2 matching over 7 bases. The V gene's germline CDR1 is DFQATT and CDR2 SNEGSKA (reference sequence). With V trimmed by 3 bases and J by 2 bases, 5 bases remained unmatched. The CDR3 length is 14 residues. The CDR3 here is CSARGTTNTDTQYF. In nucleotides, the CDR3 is TGCAGTGCTAGGGGGACTACTAACACAGATACGCAGTATTTT.

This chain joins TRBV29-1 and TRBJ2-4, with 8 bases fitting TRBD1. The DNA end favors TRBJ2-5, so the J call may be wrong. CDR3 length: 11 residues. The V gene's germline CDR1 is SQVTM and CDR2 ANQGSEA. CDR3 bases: TGCAGCGTTTGGACAGGGGAGACCCAGTACTTC. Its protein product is CSVWTGETQYF.

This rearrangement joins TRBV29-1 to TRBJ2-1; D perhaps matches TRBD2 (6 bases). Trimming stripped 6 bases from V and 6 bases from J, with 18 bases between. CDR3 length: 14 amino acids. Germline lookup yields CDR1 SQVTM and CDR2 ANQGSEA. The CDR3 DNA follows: TGCAGCGTGGGGAGGCTAGCTGCGCCCAATGAGCAGTTCTTC. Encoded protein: CSVGRLAAPNEQFF.

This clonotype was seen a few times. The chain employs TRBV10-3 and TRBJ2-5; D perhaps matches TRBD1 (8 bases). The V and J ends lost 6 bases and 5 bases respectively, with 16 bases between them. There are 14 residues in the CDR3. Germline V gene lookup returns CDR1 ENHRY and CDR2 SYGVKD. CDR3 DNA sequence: TGTGCCATCAGACCCGACAGGGGAGGGGAGACCCAGTACTTC. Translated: CAIRPDRGGETQYF.

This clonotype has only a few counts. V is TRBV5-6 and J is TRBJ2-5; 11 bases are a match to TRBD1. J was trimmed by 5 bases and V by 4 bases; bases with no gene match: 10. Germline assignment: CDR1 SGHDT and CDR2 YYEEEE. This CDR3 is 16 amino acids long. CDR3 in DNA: TGTGCCAGCAGCCCCACGAGGGACAGGGGGATGGAGACCCAGTACTTC. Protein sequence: CASSPTRDRGMETQYF.

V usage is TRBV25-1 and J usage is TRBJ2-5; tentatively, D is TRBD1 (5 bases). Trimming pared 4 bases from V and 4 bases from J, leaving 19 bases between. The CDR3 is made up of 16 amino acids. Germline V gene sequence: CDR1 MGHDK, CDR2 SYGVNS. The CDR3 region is CASSVGGRVSVETQYF. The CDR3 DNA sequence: TGTGCCAGCAGTGTCGGTGGCAGGGTATCGGTAGAGACCCAGTACTTC.

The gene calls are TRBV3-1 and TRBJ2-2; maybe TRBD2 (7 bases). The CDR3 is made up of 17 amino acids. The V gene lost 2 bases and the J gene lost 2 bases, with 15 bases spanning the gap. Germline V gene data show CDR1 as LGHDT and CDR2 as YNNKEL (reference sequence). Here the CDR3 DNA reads TGTGCCAGCAGCCAAATTGTCGGGGGGCGAAACACCGGGGAGCTGTTTTTT. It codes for CASSQIVGGRNTGELFF.

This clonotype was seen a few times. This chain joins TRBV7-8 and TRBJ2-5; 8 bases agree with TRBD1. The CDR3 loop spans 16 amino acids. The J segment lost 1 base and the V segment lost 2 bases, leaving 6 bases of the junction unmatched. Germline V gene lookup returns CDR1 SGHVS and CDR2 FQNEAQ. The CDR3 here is CASSLSPGQAQETQYF. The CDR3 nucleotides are TGTGCCAGCAGCTTATCCCCGGGACAGGCCCAAGAGACCCAGTACTTC.

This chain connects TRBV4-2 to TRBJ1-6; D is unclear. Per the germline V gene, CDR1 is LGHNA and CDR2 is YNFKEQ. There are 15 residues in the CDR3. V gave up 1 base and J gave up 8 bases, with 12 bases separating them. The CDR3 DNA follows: TGTGCCAGCAGCCAAGTGAAACTTACCTATTCACCCCTCCACTTT. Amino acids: CASSQVKLTYSPLHF.

The DNA of the CDR3 is TGTGCCAGCAGTCGGGGGGAGAACGCGCAGTACTTC. This gives the protein CASSRGENAQYF. The V gene is TRBV12-3 or TRBV12-4, the J gene TRBJ2-7, with 7 bases fitting TRBD2. V gave up 5 bases and J gave up 9 bases; unmatched junction bases: 7. There are 12 residues in the CDR3.

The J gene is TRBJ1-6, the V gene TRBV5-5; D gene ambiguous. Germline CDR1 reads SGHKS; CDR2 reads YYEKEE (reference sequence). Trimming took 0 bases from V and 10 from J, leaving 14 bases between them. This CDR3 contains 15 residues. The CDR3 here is CASSLAEGLESPLHF. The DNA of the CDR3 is TGTGCCAGCAGCTTGGCCGAGGGATTGGAGTCACCCCTCCACTTT. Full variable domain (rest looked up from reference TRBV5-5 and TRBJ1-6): DAGVTQSPTHLIKTRGQQVTLRCSPISGHKSVSWYQQVLGQGPQFIFQYYEKEERGRGNFPDRFSARQFPNYSSELNVNALLLGDSALYLCASSLAEGLESPLHFGNGTRLTVT.

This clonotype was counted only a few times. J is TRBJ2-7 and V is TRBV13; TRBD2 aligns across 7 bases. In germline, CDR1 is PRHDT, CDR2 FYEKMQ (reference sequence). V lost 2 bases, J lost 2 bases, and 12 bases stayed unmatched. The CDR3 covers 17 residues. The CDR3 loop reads CASSLKFGRGSTYEQYF. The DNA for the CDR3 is TGTGCCAGCAGCTTAAAATTCGGGCGCGGGAGCACCTACGAGCAGTACTTC.

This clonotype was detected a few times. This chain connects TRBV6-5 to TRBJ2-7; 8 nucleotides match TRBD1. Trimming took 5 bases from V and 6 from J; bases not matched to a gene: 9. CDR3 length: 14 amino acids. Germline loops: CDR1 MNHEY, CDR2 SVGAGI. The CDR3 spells CASSNTGGFGEQYF. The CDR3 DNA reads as TGTGCCAGCAGTAACACAGGGGGGTTCGGCGAGCAGTACTTC.

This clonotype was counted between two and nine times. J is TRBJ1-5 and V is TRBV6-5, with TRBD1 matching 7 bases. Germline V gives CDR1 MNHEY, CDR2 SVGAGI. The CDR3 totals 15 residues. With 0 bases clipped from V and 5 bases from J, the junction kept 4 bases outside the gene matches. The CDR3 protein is CASSYSGGQYQPQHF. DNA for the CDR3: TGTGCCAGCAGTTACTCCGGGGGACAGTATCAGCCCCAGCATTTT.

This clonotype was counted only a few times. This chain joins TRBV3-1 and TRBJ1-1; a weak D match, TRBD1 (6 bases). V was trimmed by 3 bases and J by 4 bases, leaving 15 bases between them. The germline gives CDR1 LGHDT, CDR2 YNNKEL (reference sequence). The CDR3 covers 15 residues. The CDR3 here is CASSQRGERSTEAFF. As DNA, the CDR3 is TGTGCCAGCAGCCAGAGGGGGGAACGGAGCACTGAAGCTTTCTTT.

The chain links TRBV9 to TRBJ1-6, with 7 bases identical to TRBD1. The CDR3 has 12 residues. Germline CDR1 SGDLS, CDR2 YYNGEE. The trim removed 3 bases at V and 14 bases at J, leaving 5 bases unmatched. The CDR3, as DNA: TGTGCCAGCAGCGGGGACAGTCAAGCCCTCCACTTT. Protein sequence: CASSGDSQALHF. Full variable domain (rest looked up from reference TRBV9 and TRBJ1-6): DSGVTQTPKHLITATGQRVTLRCSPRSGDLSVYWYQQSLDQGLQFLIQYYNGEERAKGNILERFSAQQFPDLHSELNLSSLELGDSALYFCASSGDSQALHFGNGTRLTVT.

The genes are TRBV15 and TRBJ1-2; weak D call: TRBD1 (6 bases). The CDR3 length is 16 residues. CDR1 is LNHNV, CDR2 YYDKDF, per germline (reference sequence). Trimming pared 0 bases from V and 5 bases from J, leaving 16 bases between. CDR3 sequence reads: CATSREIGGARYGYTF. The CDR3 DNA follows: TGTGCCACCAGCAGAGAAATAGGGGGGGCCCGGTATGGCTACACCTTC.

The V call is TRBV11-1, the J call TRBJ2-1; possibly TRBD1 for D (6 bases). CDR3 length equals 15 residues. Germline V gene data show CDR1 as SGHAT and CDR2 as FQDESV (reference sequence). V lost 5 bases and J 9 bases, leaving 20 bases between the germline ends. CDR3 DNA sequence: TGTGCCAGCAGCCCCTACGCCGCAGGGGAAGCTGAGCAGTTCTTC. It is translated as CASSPYAAGEAEQFF.

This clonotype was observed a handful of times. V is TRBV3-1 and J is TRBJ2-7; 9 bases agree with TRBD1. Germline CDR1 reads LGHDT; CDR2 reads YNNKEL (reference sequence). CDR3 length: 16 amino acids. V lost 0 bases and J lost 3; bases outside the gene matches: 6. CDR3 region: CASSQDTGTGIYEQYF. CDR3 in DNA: TGTGCCAGCAGCCAAGATACCGGGACAGGGATCTACGAGCAGTACTTC.

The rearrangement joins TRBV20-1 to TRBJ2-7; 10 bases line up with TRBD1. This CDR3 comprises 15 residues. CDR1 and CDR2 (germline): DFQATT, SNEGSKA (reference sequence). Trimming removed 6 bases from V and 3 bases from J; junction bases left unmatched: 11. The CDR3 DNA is TGCAGTGCCCCAGTTTGGGGACAGGGGAACTACGAGCAGTACTTC. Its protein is CSAPVWGQGNYEQYF.

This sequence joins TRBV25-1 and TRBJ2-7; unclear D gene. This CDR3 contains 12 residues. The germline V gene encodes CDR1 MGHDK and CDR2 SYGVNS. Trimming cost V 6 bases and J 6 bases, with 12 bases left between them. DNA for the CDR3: TGTGCCAGCAGAAGTACCCTGCGCGAGCAGTACTTC. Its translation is CASRSTLREQYF.

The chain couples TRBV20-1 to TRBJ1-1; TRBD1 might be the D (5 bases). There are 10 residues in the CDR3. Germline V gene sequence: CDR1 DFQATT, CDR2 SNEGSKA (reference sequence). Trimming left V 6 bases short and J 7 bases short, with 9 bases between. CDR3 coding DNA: TGCAGTGCCGACAGATTTGAAGCTTTCTTT. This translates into CSADRFEAFF.

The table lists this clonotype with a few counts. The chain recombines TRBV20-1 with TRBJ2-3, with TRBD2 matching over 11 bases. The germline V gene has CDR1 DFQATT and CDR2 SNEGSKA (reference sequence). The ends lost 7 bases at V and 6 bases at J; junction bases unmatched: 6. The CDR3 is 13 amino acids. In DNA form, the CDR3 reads TGCAGTGGCCCACTAGCGGGAGTGGATACGCAGTATTTT. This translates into CSGPLAGVDTQYF.

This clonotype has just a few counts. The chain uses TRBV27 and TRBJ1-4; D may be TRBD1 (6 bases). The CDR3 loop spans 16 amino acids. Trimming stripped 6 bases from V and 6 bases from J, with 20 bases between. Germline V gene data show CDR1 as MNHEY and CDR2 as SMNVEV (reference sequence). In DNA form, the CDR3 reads TGTGCCAGCAGCCGGACGAGTGCGGGGGCCTATGAAAAACTGTTTTTT. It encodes CASSRTSAGAYEKLFF.

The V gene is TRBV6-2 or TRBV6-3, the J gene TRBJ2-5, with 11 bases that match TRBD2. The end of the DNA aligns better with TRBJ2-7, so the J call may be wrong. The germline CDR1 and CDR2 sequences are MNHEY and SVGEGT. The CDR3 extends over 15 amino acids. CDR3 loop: CASSASLAGDYEQYF. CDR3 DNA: TGTGCCAGCAGTGCCTCACTAGCGGGGGACTACGAGCAGTACTTC.

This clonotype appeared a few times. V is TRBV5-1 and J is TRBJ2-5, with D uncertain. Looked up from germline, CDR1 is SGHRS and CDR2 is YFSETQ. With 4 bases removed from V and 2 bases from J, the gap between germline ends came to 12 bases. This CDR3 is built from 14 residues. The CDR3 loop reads CASSLDLIQETQYF. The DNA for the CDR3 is TGCGCCAGCAGCCTGGATTTAATTCAAGAGACCCAGTACTTC.

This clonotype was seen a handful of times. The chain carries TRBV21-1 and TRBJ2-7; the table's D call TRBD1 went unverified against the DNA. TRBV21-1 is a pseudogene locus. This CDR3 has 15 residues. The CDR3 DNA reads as TGTGCCAGCATCGACGGGACAGGGGACCCCTACGAGCAGTACTTC. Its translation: CASIDGTGDPYEQYF.